What follows are 25 T cell receptor beta chains derived from one specimen sequenced in a study of blood T cell repertoires in COVID-19. Assay used: immunoSEQ multiplex PCR; TCRdb lists only in-frame clones, some missing. The table lists some 130,000 clones, around four fifths of them singletons. The source material was peripheral blood. These receptor sequences come from a man between 60 and 75 years old who had recovered from COVID-19.

The rearrangement uses TRBV14 and TRBJ2-7; 9 positions match TRBD2. Germline V gives CDR1 SGHDN, CDR2 FVKESK. V shed 0 bases, J shed 0 bases, and the junction held 21 bases outside the gene matches. The CDR3 totals 22 residues. Here the CDR3 DNA reads TGTGCCAGCAGCCAAGAAATTCCTCCGGGGCTAGCGGGGATCACCAGCTCCTACGAGCAGTACTTC. Protein: CASSQEIPPGLAGITSSYEQYF.

The rearrangement joins TRBV27 to TRBJ2-1; perhaps TRBD1 as D (5 bases). The CDR3 extends over 16 amino acids. The germline V and J ends were trimmed by 2 bases and 1 base, with 12 bases remaining between them. In germline, CDR1 is MNHEY, CDR2 SMNVEV (reference sequence). CDR3 in DNA: TGTGCCAGCAGTTTAAGCGCTGGACATTCCTACAATGAGCAGTTCTTC. Protein sequence: CASSLSAGHSYNEQFF.

V and J are TRBV10-3 and TRBJ1-2; 8 bases fit TRBD1. CDR1 is ENHRY, CDR2 SYGVKD, per germline. The length of the CDR3 is 13 residues. V shed 1 base, J shed 8 bases, and the junction held 3 bases outside the gene matches. CDR3 in amino acids: CAISELDRDGYTF. The DNA for the CDR3 is TGTGCCATCAGTGAGTTGGACAGGGACGGCTACACCTTC.

The CDR3 coding sequence is TGCGCCAGCAGCTTAACGAGGGCCCCTGGAAACACCATATATTTT. Translated: CASSLTRAPGNTIYF. This chain joins TRBV5-1 and TRBJ1-3; D is ambiguous. Germline-derived CDR1 and CDR2 are SGHRS and YFSETQ. V was pared by 2 bases and J by 2 bases, with 11 bases between. The CDR3 loop spans 15 amino acids.

The gene calls are TRBV28 and TRBJ2-7; 10 nucleotides agree with TRBD1. V lost 6 bases to trimming and J lost 2 bases; unmatched junction nucleotides: 4. Germline V lookup: CDR1 MDHEN, CDR2 SYDVKM. The CDR3 has 14 residues. The DNA for the CDR3 is TGTGCCAGCAGCCGGACAGGGGGGACCTACGAGCAGTACTTC. Amino acid sequence: CASSRTGGTYEQYF.

This chain joins TRBV19 and TRBJ2-5, with 9 bases aligning to TRBD2. Trimming cost V 5 bases and J 0 bases; bases outside gene matches: 19. Per germline, CDR1 LNHDA and CDR2 SQIVND (reference sequence). This CDR3 is 20 amino acids long. The CDR3 DNA sequence: TGTGCCAGTAGTTTCCTCCGCGGGAGCGGGGGGCCTGATTACCAAGAGACCCAGTACTTC. Amino acid sequence: CASSFLRGSGGPDYQETQYF.

This clone was observed a few times. Here the CDR3 reads CASSQGTGRDNEQFF. Written as DNA, the CDR3 is TGCGCCAGCAGCCAGGGGACAGGGAGGGACAATGAGCAGTTCTTC. This chain uses TRBV4-3 with TRBJ2-1, with TRBD1 matching 9 bases. This CDR3 comprises 15 residues. Unmatched junction bases numbered 5, after V lost 3 bases and J lost 5 bases. Germline V gene sequence: CDR1 LGHNA, CDR2 YSLEER.

The CDR3 here is CAWSPRLADTQYF. The CDR3 DNA sequence: TGTGCCTGGAGTCCGCGACTAGCAGATACGCAGTATTTT. The V and J genes are TRBV30 and TRBJ2-3; D may be TRBD2 (6 bases). Trimming removed 2 bases at V and 4 bases at J, with 10 bases between. Germline V gives CDR1 GTSNPN, CDR2 SVGIG (reference sequence). The CDR3 consists of 13 residues.

V gene TRBV9 combines with J gene TRBJ2-1, with TRBD2 as a possible D gene (6 bases). The CDR3 is 15 amino acids. V lost 4 bases, J lost 0 bases, and 11 bases lay in between. Germline-derived CDR1 and CDR2 are SGDLS and YYNGEE. CDR3 bases: TGTGCCAGCAGCAGTAGCGGAGGCTCCTACAATGAGCAGTTCTTC. Translating it yields CASSSSGGSYNEQFF.

This clone was counted at least ten times. The J gene is TRBJ2-3, the V gene TRBV19, with 7 bases matching TRBD1. The CDR3 loop spans 14 amino acids. J gave up 4 bases and V 7 bases, and 8 bases lay outside the gene matches. Per germline, CDR1 LNHDA and CDR2 SQIVND (reference sequence). The CDR3 DNA sequence: TGTGCCAGTAAGCCGGGACAGCAAGCAGATACGCAGTATTTT. Its translation is CASKPGQQADTQYF.

Remarks on this clone: This same CDR3 is encoded by further DNA sequences in the sample. This chain links TRBV5-1 with TRBJ2-5, with TRBD1 identical over 9 bases. The V gene end was trimmed by 3 bases and the J gene end by 5 bases; junction bases not matched to a gene: 5. The CDR3 is 14 amino acids. CDR1 and CDR2 from the germline V gene are SGHRS and YFSETQ. CDR3 bases: TGCGCCAGCAGCTATGGACAGGGGCGGGAGACCCAGTACTTC. It is translated as CASSYGQGRETQYF.

This chain links TRBV9 with TRBJ1-2; D possibly corresponds to TRBD1 (5 bases). V dropped 0 bases and J dropped 4 bases, with 13 bases sitting between them. The CDR3 has 15 residues. The V gene's germline CDR1 is SGDLS and CDR2 YYNGEE. The CDR3 is CASSVDSRVPYGYTF. CDR3 coding DNA: TGTGCCAGCAGCGTAGACTCCAGGGTCCCCTATGGCTACACCTTC.

The chain recombines TRBV5-1 with TRBJ2-2; 8 bases align to TRBD1. Germline V gene lookup returns CDR1 SGHRS and CDR2 YFSETQ. Germline trimming cut 5 bases from V and 4 bases from J; bases unmatched to any gene: 7. The CDR3 loop spans 15 amino acids. In nucleotides, the CDR3 is TGCGCCAGCAGGAACGGACAGGGTGGCACCGGGGAGCTGTTTTTT. It specifies CASRNGQGGTGELFF.

The J gene is TRBJ1-1, the V gene TRBV10-3; D possibly corresponds to TRBD1 (5 bases). Per the germline V gene, CDR1 is ENHRY and CDR2 is SYGVKD. There are 14 residues in the CDR3. With 8 bases removed from V and 1 base from J, the gap between germline ends came to 14 bases. The CDR3 DNA follows: TGTGCCATCCGAGGAGGGGTAGGGAACACTGAAGCTTTCTTT. It translates to CAIRGGVGNTEAFF.

The chain carries TRBV9 and TRBJ1-5; 9 nucleotides line up with TRBD1. J was trimmed by 2 bases and V by 3 bases; bases with no gene match: 6. This CDR3 has 16 amino acids. Germline assignment: CDR1 SGDLS and CDR2 YYNGEE. The CDR3 sequence is CASSEGTGTGNQPQHF. The CDR3 nucleotides are TGTGCCAGCAGCGAGGGGACAGGGACTGGCAATCAGCCCCAGCATTTT.

The V gene is TRBV4-1, the J gene TRBJ2-7, with D perhaps TRBD1 (6 bases). The CDR3 is made up of 14 amino acids. In germline, CDR1 is MGHRA, CDR2 YSYEKL. V was trimmed by 5 bases and J by 0 bases, leaving 11 bases between them. CDR3 DNA: TGCGCCAGCAGCTCACGGGACAACTCCTACGAGCAGTACTTC. It specifies CASSSRDNSYEQYF.

The chain employs TRBV6-1 and TRBJ2-5; D gene unclear. Between the trimmed V and J ends, which lost 3 bases and 2 bases, there was a span of 7 bases. The CDR3 has 13 residues. Germline assignment: CDR1 MNHNS and CDR2 SASEGT. CDR3 DNA sequence: TGTGCCAGCAGTGAGACTGTGCAAGAGACCCAGTACTTC. Encoded protein: CASSETVQETQYF.

This chain links TRBV7-9 with TRBJ2-7; TRBD2 is a possible D gene (6 bases). Germline V CDR1 and CDR2: SEHNR, FQNEAQ (reference sequence). Trimming took off 5 bases at V and 0 bases at J, with 14 bases between the two ends. This CDR3 region has 15 residues. CDR3 loop: CASSPGLPISYEQYF. CDR3 sequence (DNA): TGTGCCAGCAGCCCGGGACTGCCGATCTCCTACGAGCAGTACTTC.

The chain links TRBV10-3 to TRBJ1-5; D may be TRBD1 (5 bases). This CDR3 is 17 amino acids long. Germline V gives CDR1 ENHRY, CDR2 SYGVKD. Trimming took 0 bases from V and 1 from J, leaving 13 bases between them. The DNA for the CDR3 is TGTGCCATCAGTGAGTCGCCTCAGGGTATAAGCAATCAGCCCCAGCATTTT. This encodes CAISESPQGISNQPQHF.

CDR3 region: CASNGQDDTEAFF. For the CDR3, the DNA is TGTGCCAGCAACGGACAGGACGACACTGAAGCTTTCTTT. The V call is TRBV7-9, the J call TRBJ1-1, with 7 bases aligning to TRBD1. Losses at the gene ends were 7 bases for V and 3 bases for J; bases not matched to a gene: 5. Germline V gene lookup returns CDR1 SEHNR and CDR2 FQNEAQ (reference sequence). The CDR3 sequence is 13 residues long.

Comments on this clone: One junction end does not reproduce the germline sequence, and a read error may be involved. V usage is TRBV7-9 and J usage is TRBJ2-1; D unclear. Germline V gene sequence: CDR1 SEHNR, CDR2 FQNEAQ (reference sequence). The CDR3 runs 12 residues. CDR3 loop: CASSLFYHEQFF. For the CDR3, the DNA is TGTGCCAGCAGCCTTTTCTACCATGAGCAGTTCTTC.

The chain joins TRBV7-8 to TRBJ1-4, with D perhaps TRBD1 (6 bases). The length of the CDR3 is 16 residues. The ends were cut back, 5 bases at V and 7 bases at J, with 20 bases in the middle. Germline-derived CDR1 and CDR2 are SGHVS and FQNEAQ. The CDR3 spells CASSPTRGGGGEKLFF. The CDR3 region has the DNA TGTGCCAGCAGCCCCACAAGGGGGGGTGGTGGTGAAAAACTGTTTTTT. Combining the CDR3 with reference TRBV7-8 and TRBJ1-4 gives the whole variable domain GAGVSQSPRYKVAKRGQDVALRCDPISGHVSLFWYQQALGQGPEFLTYFQNEAQLDKSGLPSDRFFAERPEGSVSTLKIQRTQQEDSAVYLCASSPTRGGGGEKLFFGSGTQLSVL.

DNA for the CDR3: TGTGCCAGCAGCTTAAACGGCGGGAGAGCCGGAGATACGCAGTATTTT. Translated, it gives CASSLNGGRAGDTQYF. J is TRBJ2-3 and V is TRBV7-3; 7 nucleotides line up with TRBD2. The CDR3 has 16 amino acids. After removal of 1 base from V and 5 bases from J, the junction contained 9 bases not matched to a gene. Germline V lookup: CDR1 SGHTA, CDR2 FQGTGA.

The chain has TRBV28 and TRBJ2-1, with a tentative D call TRBD2 (6 bases). CDR1 MDHEN and CDR2 SYDVKM come from the germline V gene. With 6 bases removed from V and 0 bases from J, the gap between germline ends came to 15 bases. This CDR3 is 16 amino acids long. The CDR3 DNA reads TGTGCCAGCAGATCTGGCGGGGCGAGCTCCTACAATGAGCAGTTCTTC. Translated: CASRSGGASSYNEQFF.

The chain employs TRBV9 and TRBJ2-7; 9 bases fit TRBD1. The ends lost 4 bases at V and 4 bases at J; junction bases unmatched: 3. This CDR3 has 13 amino acids. Germline lookup yields CDR1 SGDLS and CDR2 YYNGEE. The CDR3 nucleotides read TGTGCCAGCAGCTTTGGACAGGGGTACGAGCAGTACTTC. It translates to CASSFGQGYEQYF. Based on the CDR3 plus reference TRBV9 and TRBJ2-7, the full variable domain is DSGVTQTPKHLITATGQRVTLRCSPRSGDLSVYWYQQSLDQGLQFLIQYYNGEERAKGNILERFSAQQFPDLHSELNLSSLELGDSALYFCASSFGQGYEQYFGPGTRLTVT.